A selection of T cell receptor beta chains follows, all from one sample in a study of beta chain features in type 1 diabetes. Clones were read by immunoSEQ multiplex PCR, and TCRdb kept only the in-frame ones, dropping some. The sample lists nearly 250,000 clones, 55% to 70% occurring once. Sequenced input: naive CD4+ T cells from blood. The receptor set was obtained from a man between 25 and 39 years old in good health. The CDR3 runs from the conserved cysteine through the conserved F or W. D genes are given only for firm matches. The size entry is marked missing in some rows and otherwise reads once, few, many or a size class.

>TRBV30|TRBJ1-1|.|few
CAAARQLKNTEAFF
TGTGCCGCAGCCCGACAGCTTAAGAACACTGAAGCTTTCTTT
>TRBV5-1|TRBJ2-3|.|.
CASSLSSDTQYF
TGCGCCAGCAGCTTGTCGTCAGATACGCAGTATTTT
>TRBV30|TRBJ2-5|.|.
CAWSEGGTQYF
TGTGCCTGGTCGGAGGGGGGGACCCAGTACTTC
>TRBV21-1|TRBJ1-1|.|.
CASSRRNTEAFF
TGTGCCAGCAGCAGGAGAAATACTGAAGCTTTCTTT
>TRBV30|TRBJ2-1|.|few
CAWKSSSYNEQFF
TGTGCCTGGAAGAGCAGCTCCTACAATGAGCAGTTCTTC
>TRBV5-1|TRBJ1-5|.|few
CASSESGVLNQPQHF
TGCGCCAGCAGCGAATCAGGGGTACTTAATCAGCCCCAGCATTTT
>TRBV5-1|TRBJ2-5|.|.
CASSLEGLETQYF
TGCGCCAGCAGCTTGGAGGGGCTGGAGACCCAGTACTTC
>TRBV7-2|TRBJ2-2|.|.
CASSLGGASTGELFF
TGTGCCAGCAGCTTAGGAGGTGCGAGCACCGGGGAGCTGTTTTTT
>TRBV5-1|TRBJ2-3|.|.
CASSLGGNTDTQYF
TGCGCCAGCAGCTTGGGAGGAAACACAGATACGCAGTATTTT
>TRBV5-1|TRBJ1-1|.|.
CASSLEARNTEAFF
TGCGCCAGCAGCTTGGAAGCTCGGAACACTGAAGCTTTCTTT
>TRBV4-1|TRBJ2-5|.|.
CASSHGASETQYF
TGCGCCAGCAGCCACGGGGCCTCAGAGACCCAGTACTTC
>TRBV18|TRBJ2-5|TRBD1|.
CASSPGQQETQYF
TGTGCCAGCTCACCGGGACAGCAAGAGACCCAGTACTTC
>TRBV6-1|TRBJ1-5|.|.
CASSPRENQPQHF
TGTGCCAGCAGTCCCCGGGAAAATCAGCCCCAGCATTTT
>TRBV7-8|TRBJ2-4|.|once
CASSLGVAKNIQYF
TGTGCCAGCAGCCTCGGGGTAGCCAAAAACATTCAGTACTTC
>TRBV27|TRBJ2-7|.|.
CASKPTGPYEQYF
TGTGCCAGCAAACCCACAGGGCCCTACGAGCAGTACTTC
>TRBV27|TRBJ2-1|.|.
CASSSITDSSSYNEQFF
TGTGCCAGCAGTTCAATCACCGACAGTAGCTCCTACAATGAGCAGTTCTTC
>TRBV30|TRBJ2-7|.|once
CAWRDLYEQYF
TGTGCCTGGAGGGACCTCTACGAGCAGTACTTC
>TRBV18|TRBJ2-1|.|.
CASSPPVANEQFF
TGTGCCAGCTCACCACCCGTGGCTAATGAGCAGTTCTTC
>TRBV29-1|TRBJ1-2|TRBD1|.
CSVGPGTGMNYGYTF
TGCAGCGTCGGGCCCGGGACAGGGATGAACTATGGCTACACCTTC
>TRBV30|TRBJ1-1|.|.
CAWSLTGNTEAFF
TGTGCCTGGAGTTTGACAGGGAACACTGAAGCTTTCTTT
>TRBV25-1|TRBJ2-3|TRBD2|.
CASSVGLGTDTQYF
TGTGCCAGCAGTGTCGGACTAGGCACAGATACGCAGTATTTT
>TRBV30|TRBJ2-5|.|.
CAWSNLRGPGKTQYF
TGTGCCTGGAGTAATTTGCGGGGGCCCGGAAAGACCCAGTACTTC
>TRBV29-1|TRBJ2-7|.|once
CSARQVGEQYF
TGCAGCGCCCGACAGGTCGGAGAGCAGTACTTC
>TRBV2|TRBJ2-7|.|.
CASSRESGRYYEQYF
TGTGCCAGCAGTCGGGAGTCAGGGAGGTACTACGAGCAGTACTTC
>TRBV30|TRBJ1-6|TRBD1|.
CAWSAGTANSPLHF
TGTGCCTGGAGCGCCGGGACAGCCAATTCACCCCTCCACTTT
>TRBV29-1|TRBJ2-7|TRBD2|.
CSVSGLAAYEQYF
TGCAGCGTTTCGGGACTAGCGGCCTACGAGCAGTACTTC
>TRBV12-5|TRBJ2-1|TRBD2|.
CASGEGTRAYNEQFF
TGTGCTAGTGGGGAAGGGACTAGGGCTTACAATGAGCAGTTCTTC
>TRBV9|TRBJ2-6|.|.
CASSVDYPGANVLTF
TGTGCCAGCAGCGTAGACTACCCCGGGGCCAACGTCCTGACTTTC
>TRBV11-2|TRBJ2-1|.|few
CASSSGIEQFF
TGTGCCAGCAGCTCCGGAATTGAGCAGTTCTTC
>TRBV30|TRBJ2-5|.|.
CAWSVSRGQETQYF
TGTGCCTGGAGTGTATCTCGGGGCCAAGAGACCCAGTACTTC
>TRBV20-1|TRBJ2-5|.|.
CSARDLETQYF
TGCAGTGCTAGAGATCTTGAGACCCAGTACTTC
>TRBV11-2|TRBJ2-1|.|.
CASGAGNEQFF
TGTGCCTCGGGGGCAGGCAATGAGCAGTTCTTC
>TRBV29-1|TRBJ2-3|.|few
CSVVSGQITDTQYF
TGCAGCGTTGTGTCGGGACAAATCACAGATACGCAGTATTTT
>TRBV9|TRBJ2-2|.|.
CASSVVGTNPGELFF
TGTGCCAGCAGCGTAGTAGGGACCAATCCCGGGGAGCTGTTTTTT
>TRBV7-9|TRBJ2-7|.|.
CASSQQRTALTPYEQYF
TGTGCCAGCAGCCAGCAGAGGACGGCCTTAACTCCCTACGAGCAGTACTTC
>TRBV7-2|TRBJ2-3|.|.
CASSRRSLRTDTQYF
TGTGCCAGCTCCCGACGAAGCCTTCGCACAGATACGCAGTATTTT
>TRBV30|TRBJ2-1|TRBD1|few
CAWRTGGKYNEQFF
TGTGCCTGGAGGACAGGGGGCAAGTACAATGAGCAGTTCTTC
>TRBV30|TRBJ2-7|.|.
CAWRGNGGSVQYF
TGTGCCTGGAGAGGGAATGGAGGGTCTGTGCAGTACTTC
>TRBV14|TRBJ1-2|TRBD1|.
CASSQAGTGDGNGYTF
TGTGCCAGCAGCCAAGCCGGGACAGGGGATGGAAATGGCTACACCTTC
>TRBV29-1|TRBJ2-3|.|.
CSADEDTDTQYF
TGCAGCGCCGACGAGGACACAGATACGCAGTATTTT
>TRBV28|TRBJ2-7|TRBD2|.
CASSPGTSGFYEQYF
TGTGCCAGCAGTCCCGGGACTAGCGGGTTCTACGAGCAGTACTTC
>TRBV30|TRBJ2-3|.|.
CAWSVQGLRDTQYF
TGTGCCTGGAGTGTACAGGGTTTACGAGATACGCAGTATTTT
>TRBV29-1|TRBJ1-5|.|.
CSVEETTGPQHF
TGCAGCGTTGAAGAGACGACCGGACCCCAGCATTTT
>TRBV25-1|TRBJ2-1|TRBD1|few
CASGTGQNNEQFF
TGTGCCAGCGGGACAGGTCAGAACAATGAGCAGTTCTTC
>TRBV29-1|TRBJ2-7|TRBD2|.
CSVGGTGSSGSKRVSYEQYF
TGCAGCGTTGGAGGCACGGGTAGTAGCGGGAGTAAGCGGGTGTCCTACGAGCAGTACTTC
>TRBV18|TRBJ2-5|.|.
CASSPSRMGETQYF
TGTGCCAGCTCACCAAGCAGGATGGGAGAGACCCAGTACTTC
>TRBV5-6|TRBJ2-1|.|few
CASSFERGWSSYNEQFF
TGTGCCAGCAGCTTCGAGAGGGGCTGGAGCTCCTACAATGAGCAGTTCTTC
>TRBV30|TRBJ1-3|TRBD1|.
CASQGPGNTIYF
TGTGCCTCACAGGGGCCTGGAAACACCATATATTTT
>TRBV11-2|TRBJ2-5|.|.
CASSLTDGRETQYF
TGTGCCAGCAGCTTGACCGACGGTCGAGAGACCCAGTACTTC
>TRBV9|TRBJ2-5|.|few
CASSGVVETQYF
TGTGCCAGCAGCGGCGTAGTAGAGACCCAGTACTTC
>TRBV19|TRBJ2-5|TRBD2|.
CASSIGFGLAGQETQYF
TGTGCCAGTAGTATAGGGTTTGGACTAGCGGGACAAGAGACCCAGTACTTC
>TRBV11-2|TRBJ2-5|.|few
CASSPGTKKETQYF
TGTGCCAGCAGCCCCGGAACTAAAAAAGAGACCCAGTACTTC
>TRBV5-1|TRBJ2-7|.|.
CASSPAGYEQYF
TGCGCCAGCAGCCCGGCAGGCTACGAGCAGTACTTC